Listed below are T cell receptor beta chains from one sample, sequenced in a study of T cell responses to AZD1222 COVID-19 vaccine. Generated by immunoSEQ multiplex PCR, the TCRdb table keeps only in-frame clones and is missing some. The sample yields 130,000 to 150,000 clones, 90% to 95% seen once. This specimen was peripheral blood, taken on day 0 of MenACWY control vaccination. These receptors came from an adult in good health. Each CDR3 is given with its conserved first and last residue. A D gene is named only where the DNA matches it firmly. Clone size is not always given. Where it is, it says once, few, many or a class for expanded clones.

V,D,J,size,length,CDR3,DNA
TRBV5-6,TRBD1,TRBJ2-5,.,16,CASSLETGGFQETQYF,TGTGCCAGCAGCTTGGAGACAGGGGGATTCCAAGAGACCCAGTACTTC
TRBV15,TRBD1,TRBJ2-7,.,15,CATSRAGTGVVEQYF,TGTGCCACCAGTCGAGCCGGGACAGGGGTCGTCGAGCAGTACTTC
TRBV11-1,.,TRBJ2-1,.,15,CASSFPGPRLDEQFF,TGTGCCAGCAGTTTTCCCGGGCCCCGGTTGGATGAGCAGTTCTTC
TRBV6-2/TRBV6-3,TRBD2,TRBJ2-4,.,21,CASSYDLGTSGRGVAKNIQYF,TGTGCCAGCAGTTACGATCTGGGGACTAGCGGGAGAGGGGTAGCCAAAAACATTCAGTACTTC
TRBV3-1/TRBV3-2,.,TRBJ1-6,.,12,CASSHDTSPLHF,TGTGCCAGCAGCCACGATACCTCACCCCTCCACTTT
TRBV20-1,.,TRBJ1-4,.,10,CSAIGEKLFF,TGCAGTGCTATAGGCGAAAAACTGTTTTTT
TRBV6-1,.,TRBJ2-1,.,17,CASSEDIIRDIYNEQFF,TGTGCCAGCAGTGAAGATATTATCCGGGACATATACAATGAGCAGTTCTTC
TRBV6-5,TRBD1,TRBJ2-5,.,14,CASSYWGTEETQYF,TGTGCCAGCAGTTACTGGGGGACAGAAGAGACCCAGTACTTC
TRBV6-5,.,TRBJ2-6,once,14,CAHKIGSGANVLTF,TGTGCCCACAAGATTGGCTCTGGGGCCAACGTCCTGACTTTC
TRBV24-1,TRBD2,TRBJ2-5,.,16,CATSRTSGSGQETQYF,TGTGCCACCAGTAGGACTAGTGGGAGCGGCCAAGAGACCCAGTACTTC
TRBV30,.,TRBJ1-6,.,12,CAWSLGNSPLHF,TGTGCCTGGAGTCTAGGAAACTCACCCCTCCACTTT
TRBV28,.,TRBJ1-6,.,14,CASSLLVEFSPLHF,TGTGCCAGCAGTTTATTAGTCGAATTTTCACCCCTCCACTTT
TRBV20-1,.,TRBJ1-4,.,12,CSASPGVGELFF,TGCAGTGCTAGTCCAGGGGTTGGGGAACTGTTTTTT
TRBV2,.,TRBJ1-2,.,14,CASNPGGPGGGYTF,TGTGCCAGCAACCCCGGAGGCCCCGGGGGAGGCTACACCTTC
TRBV5-4,.,TRBJ2-1,.,13,CASSFLDRNEQFF,TGTGCCAGCAGCTTCCTCGACAGAAATGAGCAGTTCTTC
TRBV6-6,.,TRBJ1-6,.,14,CASSDTEYNSPLHF,TGTGCCAGCAGTGATACGGAGTATAATTCACCCCTCCACTTT
TRBV19,.,TRBJ2-2,.,14,CATTRGRRTGELFF,TGTGCCACTACCCGAGGGCGCAGGACCGGGGAGCTGTTTTTT
TRBV30,.,TRBJ1-5,.,14,CAWSVGRVNQPQHF,TGTGCCTGGAGTGTAGGGCGGGTGAATCAGCCCCAGCATTTT